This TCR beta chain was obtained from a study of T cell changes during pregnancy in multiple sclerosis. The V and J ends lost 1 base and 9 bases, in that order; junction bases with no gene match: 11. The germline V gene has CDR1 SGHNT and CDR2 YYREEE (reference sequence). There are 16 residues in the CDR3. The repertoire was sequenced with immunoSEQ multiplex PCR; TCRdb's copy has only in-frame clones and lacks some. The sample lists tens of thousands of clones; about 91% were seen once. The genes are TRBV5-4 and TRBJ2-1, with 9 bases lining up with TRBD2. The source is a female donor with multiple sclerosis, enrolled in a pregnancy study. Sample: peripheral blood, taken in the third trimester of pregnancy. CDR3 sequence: CASSLNAGGAGREQFF. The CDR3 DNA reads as TGTGCCAGCAGCTTGAATGCGGGAGGGGCGGGACGTGAGCAGTTCTTC.